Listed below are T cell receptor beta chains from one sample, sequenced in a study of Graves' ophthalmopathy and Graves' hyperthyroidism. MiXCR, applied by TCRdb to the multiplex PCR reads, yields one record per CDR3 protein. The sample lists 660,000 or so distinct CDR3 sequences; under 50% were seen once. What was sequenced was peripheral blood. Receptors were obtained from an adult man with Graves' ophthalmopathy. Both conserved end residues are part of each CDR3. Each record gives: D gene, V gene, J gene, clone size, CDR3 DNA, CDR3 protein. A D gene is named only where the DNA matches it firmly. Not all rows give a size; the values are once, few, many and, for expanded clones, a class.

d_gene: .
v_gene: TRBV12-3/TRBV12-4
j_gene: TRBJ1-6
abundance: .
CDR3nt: TGTGCCAGCAGCCAACAGGAGGGGGGCCTTGGTTCACCCCTCCACTTT
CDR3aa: CASSQQEGGLGSPLHF

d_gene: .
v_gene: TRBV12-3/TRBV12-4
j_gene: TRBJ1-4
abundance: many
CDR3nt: TGTGCCAGCAGTTTAGGTGCAGGATATGAAAAACTGTTTTTT
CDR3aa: CASSLGAGYEKLFF

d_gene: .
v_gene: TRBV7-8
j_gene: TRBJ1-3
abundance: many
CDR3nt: TGTGCCAGCAGCTTAGGTCAGTCCGCTGGAAACACCATATATTTT
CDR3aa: CASSLGQSAGNTIYF

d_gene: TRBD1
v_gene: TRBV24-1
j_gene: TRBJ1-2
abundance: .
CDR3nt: TGTGCCACCAGTGACCTGACAGGGTACACCTTC
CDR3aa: CATSDLTGYTF

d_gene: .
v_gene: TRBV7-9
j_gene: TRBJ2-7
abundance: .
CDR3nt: TGTGCCAACAGCCGAGCCTTGCTCAACGAGCAGTACTTC
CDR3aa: CANSRALLNEQYF

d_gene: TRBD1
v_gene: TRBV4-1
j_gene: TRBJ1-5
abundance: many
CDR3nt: TGCGCCAGCAGCCTACGACAGGGGTTATATCAGCCCCAGCATTTT
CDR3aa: CASSLRQGLYQPQHF

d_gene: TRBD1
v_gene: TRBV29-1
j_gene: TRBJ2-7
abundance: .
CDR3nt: TGCAGCGTTCCCGGGACAGCCTCCTACGAGCAGTACTTC
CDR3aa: CSVPGTASYEQYF

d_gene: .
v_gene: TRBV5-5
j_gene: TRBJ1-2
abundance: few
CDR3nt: TGTGCCAGCAGCTTGACAAGTTCTAACAGGGTCTATGGCTACACCTTC
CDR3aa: CASSLTSSNRVYGYTF

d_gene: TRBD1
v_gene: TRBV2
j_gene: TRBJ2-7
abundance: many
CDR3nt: TGTGCCAGTCAAAAGGAGGACAGGGGATACGACGAGCAGTACTTC
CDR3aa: CASQKEDRGYDEQYF

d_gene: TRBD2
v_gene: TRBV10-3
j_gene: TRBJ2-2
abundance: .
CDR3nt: TGTGCCAGCAGTGACAGCTGGGCTAGCGGCCAAATGGAGCTGTTTTTT
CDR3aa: CASSDSWASGQMELFF

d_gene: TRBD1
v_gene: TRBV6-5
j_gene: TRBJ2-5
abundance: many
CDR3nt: TGTGCCAGCAGTACAACCAGGGGGCTGGAGACCCAGTACTTC
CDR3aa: CASSTTRGLETQYF

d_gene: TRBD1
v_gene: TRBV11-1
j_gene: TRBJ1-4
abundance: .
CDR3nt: TGTGCCAGCAGCCCTCCGGGACAGGGTTCGTCTGGGGGAAGGGAAAAACTGTTTTTT
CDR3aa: CASSPPGQGSSGGREKLFF

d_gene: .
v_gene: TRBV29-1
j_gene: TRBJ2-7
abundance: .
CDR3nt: TGCAGCGTTGAAAGGGGACTTTGGGAGCAGTACTTC
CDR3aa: CSVERGLWEQYF

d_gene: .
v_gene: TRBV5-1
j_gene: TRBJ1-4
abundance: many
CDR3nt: TGCGCCAGCAGCTTGGCTGGGGATGGGAATGAAAAACTGTTTTTT
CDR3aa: CASSLAGDGNEKLFF

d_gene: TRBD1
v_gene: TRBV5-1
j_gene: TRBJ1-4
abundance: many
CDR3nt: TGCGCCAGCAGCCCATGGACAGGGTCTGAAAAACTGTTTTTT
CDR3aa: CASSPWTGSEKLFF

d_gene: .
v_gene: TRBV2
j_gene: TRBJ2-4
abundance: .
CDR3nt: TGTGCCAGCAGTGGATATGGGGTCAAAAACATTCAGTACTTC
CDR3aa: CASSGYGVKNIQYF

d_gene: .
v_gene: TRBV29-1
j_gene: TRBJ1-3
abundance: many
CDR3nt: TGCAGCGTTGATTTGGACATCTCTGGAAACACCATATATTTT
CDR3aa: CSVDLDISGNTIYF

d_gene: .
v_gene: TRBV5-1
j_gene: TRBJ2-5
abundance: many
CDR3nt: TGCGCCAGCAGCCCCGACGGGGTGGGAGAGACCCAGTACTTC
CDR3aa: CASSPDGVGETQYF